A single sample gave rise to the 3 T cell receptor beta chains below, sequenced in a study of cytomegalovirus exposure and HLA in healthy donors. Both 60 Vbeta primers and 13 Jbeta primers went into the PCR. Here immunoSEQ multiplex PCR was the method, and the copy in TCRdb shows in-frame clones only, minus some. Counted here are about 200,000 clones, 65% to 90% occurring once; the ten biggest clones make up around 0.3%. The material sequenced was PBMCs. These receptors were taken from a woman aged 25-40 years in good health and CMV-seronegative.

V is TRBV4-2 and J is TRBJ2-2; 9 bases line up with TRBD2. Germline V gives CDR1 LGHNA, CDR2 YNFKEQ. Losses at the gene ends were 0 bases for V and 0 bases for J; bases not matched to a gene: 5. The CDR3 has 18 amino acids. The CDR3 DNA reads TGTGCCAGCAGCCAAGATCGACTAGCGGTAGCGAACACCGGGGAGCTGTTTTTT. Translating gives CASSQDRLAVANTGELFF.

The rearrangement links TRBV7-9 to TRBJ2-1; the D is unclear. The ends were cut back, 7 bases at V and 8 bases at J, with 3 bases in the middle. The CDR3 consists of 9 residues. Germline CDR1 reads SEHNR; CDR2 reads FQNEAQ (reference sequence). The CDR3 DNA follows: TGTGCCAGCACAGATGAGCAGTTCTTC. This encodes CASTDEQFF.

The V and J genes are TRBV28 and TRBJ2-1, with 10 bases lining up with TRBD2. The junction had 9 bases not matched to a gene; V was cut back by 6 bases and J by 4 bases. The germline gives CDR1 MDHEN, CDR2 SYDVKM. This CDR3 comprises 16 residues. In DNA, the CDR3 is TGTGCCAGCAGATATAGGGGACTAGCGAGTTACAATGAGCAGTTCTTC. Protein sequence: CASRYRGLASYNEQFF.